This T cell receptor (beta chain) was captured by sequencing in a study of breast tumors, draining lymph nodes, adjacent tissues. In regard to this clonotype: A much larger clonotype is one base distant, so this may be a read error.

The CDR3 is 15 amino acids. Germline trimming cut 4 bases from V and 12 bases from J; bases unmatched to any gene: 12. Germline CDR1 SGHNT, CDR2 YYREEE (reference sequence). Samples came from axillary lymph nodes draining the breast cancer. TCRdb recomputed calls from the multiplex PCR reads with MiXCR, one row per CDR3 protein. The sample includes around 130,000 distinct CDR3 sequences, approximately 22% of them seen just once. The TCR sequence derives from a female donor with breast cancer. Some clones in this sample may be carry-over from other donors' samples. This chain connects TRBV5-4 to TRBJ2-1; TRBD2 matches 11 bases. Sequencing used axillary lymph node tissue. CDR3 in DNA: TGTGCCAGCAGCCAGGGACTAGCGGCGTTGGGCGGGCAGTTCTTC. This gives the protein CASSQGLAALGGQFF.